The 17 T cell receptor beta chains reported below all come from one sample, sequenced in a study of cytomegalovirus exposure and HLA in healthy donors. Repertoires were generated with immunoSEQ multiplex PCR, while TCRdb's copy carries only in-frame clones and drops some. The table has 150,000 to 200,000 clones, roughly 80% seen once; the top ten hold approximately 2.4%. Specimen: PBMCs. All receptors come from a man aged 25-45 years in good health and CMV-seropositive.

V gene TRBV10-1 combines with J gene TRBJ2-1; TRBD2 matches 9 bases. The CDR3 has 13 amino acids. With 2 bases clipped from V and 10 bases from J, the junction kept 3 bases outside the gene matches. The germline V gene has CDR1 WNHNN and CDR2 SYGVQD (reference sequence). CDR3 loop: CASSENLAGEQFF. Written as DNA, the CDR3 is TGCGCCAGCAGTGAGAATCTAGCGGGGGAGCAGTTCTTC.

This chain uses TRBV7-9 with TRBJ2-1; 8 bases fit TRBD1. V lost 2 bases to trimming and J lost 9 bases; unmatched junction nucleotides: 9. This CDR3 has 15 amino acids. Germline values: CDR1 SEHNR, CDR2 FQNEAQ (reference sequence). The CDR3 protein is CASSLSAGGRVEQFF. In DNA form, the CDR3 reads TGTGCCAGCAGCTTAAGCGCAGGGGGCCGGGTTGAGCAGTTCTTC.

V gene TRBV7-2 combines with J gene TRBJ1-4; tentative D call: TRBD1 (5 bases). Trimming took 5 bases from V and 0 from J, leaving 13 bases between them. This CDR3 contains 16 residues. Germline-derived CDR1 and CDR2 are SGHTA and FQGNSA. CDR3 amino acids: CASSAGGTATNEKLFF. As DNA, the CDR3 is TGTGCCAGCAGCGCCGGGGGAACCGCAACTAATGAAAAACTGTTTTTT.

V usage is TRBV11-2 and J usage is TRBJ2-5, with 15 bases lining up with TRBD2. The CDR3 loop spans 17 amino acids. J gave up 1 base and V 3 bases, and 3 bases lay outside the gene matches. Germline values: CDR1 SGHAT, CDR2 FQNNGV. CDR3 protein: CASSFGLAGGGQETQYF. For the CDR3, the DNA is TGTGCCAGCAGCTTTGGACTAGCGGGGGGGGGCCAAGAGACCCAGTACTTC.

The genes are TRBV6-6 and TRBJ2-2, with 9 nucleotides matching TRBD1. The CDR3 is made up of 15 amino acids. Germline V gene sequence: CDR1 MNHNY, CDR2 SVGAGI (reference sequence). The trim removed 6 bases at V and 5 bases at J, leaving 7 bases unmatched. The DNA of the CDR3 is TGTGCCAGCAGAGACCCGGGACAGGGAACCGGGGAGCTGTTTTTT. Its protein is CASRDPGQGTGELFF.

The chain employs TRBV29-1 and TRBJ1-4; the D gene is possibly TRBD1 (5 bases). The CDR3 runs 13 residues. Germline V gene data show CDR1 as SQVTM and CDR2 as ANQGSEA. V was cut by 4 bases and J by 7 bases, with 13 bases left in between. The CDR3 DNA reads as TGCAGCGTTGTAGGCCCAGGGATTGAAAAACTGTTTTTT. Translated, it gives CSVVGPGIEKLFF.

This clone has a single count. The chain employs TRBV5-8 and TRBJ2-2; possible D gene TRBD1, 6 bases. Deletions cut 3 bases from V and 3 bases from J, with 12 bases between. CDR1 is SGHTS and CDR2 is YDEGEE in the germline V gene. This CDR3 is built from 15 residues. CDR3 coding DNA: TGTGCCAGCAGCTCAGGGGCAGGTGACACCGGGGAGCTGTTTTTT. The encoded protein is CASSSGAGDTGELFF.

This chain links TRBV9 with TRBJ2-7; no clear D gene. The CDR3 is 12 residues long. Germline loops: CDR1 SGDLS, CDR2 YYNGEE. V was cut by 2 bases and J by 5 bases, with 8 bases left in between. CDR3: CASSVRGNEQYF. DNA of the CDR3: TGTGCCAGCAGCGTTAGAGGTAACGAGCAGTACTTC.

V gene TRBV28 combines with J gene TRBJ2-3, with 15 bases matching TRBD2. Germline CDR1 MDHEN, CDR2 SYDVKM. The CDR3 extends over 17 amino acids. The J segment lost 6 bases and the V segment lost 5 bases, leaving 9 bases of the junction unmatched. The CDR3 loop is CASSPWTSGGARDTQYF. CDR3 bases: TGTGCCAGCAGTCCGTGGACTAGCGGGGGGGCCCGGGATACGCAGTATTTT.

CDR3 region: CASTSRGEVGSGYTF. CDR3 in DNA: TGTGCCAGTACTTCTCGGGGTGAGGTAGGGTCTGGCTACACCTTC. This chain links TRBV19 with TRBJ1-2; no clear D gene. Germline V CDR1 and CDR2: LNHDA, SQIVND (reference sequence). Trimming removed 7 bases at V and 7 bases at J, with 22 bases between. The CDR3 totals 15 residues.

DNA of the CDR3: TGCAGCGTCCCTCAGGCTGGGACAGGTTACTATGGCTACACCTTC. Translating gives CSVPQAGTGYYGYTF. This chain joins TRBV29-1 and TRBJ1-2; 8 nucleotides align to TRBD1. V shed 6 bases, J shed 3 bases, and the junction held 12 bases outside the gene matches. CDR3 length: 15 amino acids. Germline V gives CDR1 SQVTM, CDR2 ANQGSEA.

The chain couples TRBV19 to TRBJ1-5, with 9 positions matching TRBD1. Germline-derived CDR1 and CDR2 are LNHDA and SQIVND (reference sequence). The trim removed 4 bases at V and 6 bases at J, leaving 4 bases unmatched. This CDR3 has 14 residues. The CDR3 sequence is CASSNTGGPQPQHF. CDR3 DNA sequence: TGTGCCAGTAGTAATACAGGGGGCCCTCAGCCCCAGCATTTT.

This rearrangement joins TRBV4-3 to TRBJ1-2, with 9 positions matching TRBD1. Trimming cost V 3 bases and J 5 bases; bases outside gene matches: 7. Germline CDR1 LGHNA, CDR2 YSLEER. The CDR3 contains 15 residues. Here the CDR3 reads CASSQAGTGFYGYTF. The DNA for the CDR3 is TGCGCCAGCAGCCAGGCTGGGACAGGGTTTTATGGCTACACCTTC.

This sequence joins TRBV6-1 and TRBJ2-3, with 8 nucleotides matching TRBD1. Germline loops: CDR1 MNHNS, CDR2 SASEGT. Trimming cost V 1 base and J 4 bases; bases outside gene matches: 4. The CDR3 loop spans 15 amino acids. The CDR3 sequence: CASSEGGQVADTQYF. Written as DNA, the CDR3 is TGTGCCAGCAGTGAAGGGGGACAGGTTGCAGATACGCAGTATTTT.

This clone was counted a few times. This chain connects TRBV30 to TRBJ2-1; TRBD2 matches at 9 bases. After removal of 1 base from V and 0 bases from J, the junction contained 4 bases not matched to a gene. Germline V gene data show CDR1 as GTSNPN and CDR2 as SVGIG (reference sequence). The CDR3 loop spans 16 amino acids. CDR3 coding DNA: TGTGCCTGGAGTGGGCGCGGGGGGGCCTCCTACAATGAGCAGTTCTTC. Translation: CAWSGRGGASYNEQFF.

The chain joins TRBV9 to TRBJ2-3, with 9 bases fitting TRBD2. CDR1 is SGDLS, CDR2 YYNGEE, per germline. CDR3 size: 17 residues. Losses at the gene ends were 4 bases for V and 5 bases for J; bases not matched to a gene: 14. The CDR3 nucleotides are TGTGCCAGCAGCCCCCCGGGAGCGGGGGGCCGAGGAGATACGCAGTATTTT. It encodes CASSPPGAGGRGDTQYF.

V gene TRBV5-6 combines with J gene TRBJ2-3, with TRBD1 identical over 8 bases. Trimming took 3 bases from V and 4 from J; bases not matched to a gene: 7. Germline lookup yields CDR1 SGHDT and CDR2 YYEEEE. The CDR3 contains 15 residues. CDR3 sequence (DNA): TGTGCCAGCAGCTCGATGGACAGGGATGCAGATACGCAGTATTTT. It specifies CASSSMDRDADTQYF.